What follows is one T cell receptor beta chain and its context. Its antigen is unidentified. Germline V gives CDR1 SNHLY, CDR2 FYNNEI. The CDR3 extends over 15 amino acids. V dropped 6 bases and J dropped 3; count of bases not matched to a gene: 8. Use of 60 Vbeta and 13 Jbeta primers characterized the PCR. The data were produced by immunoSEQ multiplex PCR, yet TCRdb's version contains in-frame clones alone and is incomplete. The sample carries about 210,000 clones, around 83% recorded once. These data come from a study of cytomegalovirus exposure and HLA in healthy donors. On the study more broadly: There were tens of millions of unique TCRs (from HLA-typed donors) in an early data release.

Overall study findings and caveats: For most subjects, TCR beta sequences were reported to predict HLA-A and HLA-B alleles with accuracy. In an earlier analysis, in under 700 donors, most V segments appeared productive either ~87% or ~30% of the time. Some 17,000 TCR beta sequences were associated with HLA alleles at 0.05 false discovery rate in a later analysis.

The material sequenced was PBMCs. The clonotype was recovered from a woman aged 50 to 60 in good health and CMV-seropositive. The chain combines TRBV2 with TRBJ2-1; 7 positions agree with TRBD2. CDR3 nucleotide sequence: TGTGCCAGCAGCGTAATCGCGGGGGACTACAATGAGCAGTTCTTC. Protein product: CASSVIAGDYNEQFF.